The T cell receptor beta chain under discussion was sequenced for a study of CD8 T cells in ankylosing spondylitis. Study conclusions and caveats: Disease-linked clones reportedly showed significant enrichment in matched ankylosing spondylitis synovial fluid. A TCR beta motif made of fewer than ten highly homologous variants seemed typical of ankylosing spondylitis blood.

The ends were cut back, 7 bases at V and 8 bases at J, with 18 bases in the middle. The CDR3 runs to 13 residues. Germline V CDR1 and CDR2: SQVTM, ANQGSEA. For TCR beta, libraries came from quantitative 5'-RACE with molecular barcodes. TCRdb reanalysed the 5' RACE reads using MiXCR and keeps one entry per CDR3 protein. The repertoire includes under 450,000 distinct CDR3 sequences, about a sixth of them detected once, and 0.95% to 1.1% sits in the top ten. Comment on this clonotype: Its specificity is unknown.

Input material: blood, either unsorted or a sorted T cell fraction (not recorded which). The TCR sequence derives from a male donor with ankylosing spondylitis. V usage is TRBV29-1 and J usage is TRBJ2-1; the D call may be TRBD1 or TRBD2 (5 bases each). The CDR3 loop is CSALRDELYEQFF. The CDR3 DNA reads TGCAGCGCCCTCCGGGACGAACTCTATGAGCAGTTCTTC.